This note documents a single T cell receptor beta chain sequence. Its cognate antigen is unknown. These data come from a study of T cells after posttransplantation cyclophosphamide. Points from the study as a whole: Recipient CMV seropositivity and CMV reactivation strongly tracked TRB clonality. Donor CD8+ memory clones often dominated recipient blood repertoires at later times.

Controls had myeloablative marrow grafts with methotrexate and calcineurin inhibitor, sampled at 1 year. Germline CDR1 is SGHDT and CDR2 is YYEEEE. The ends were cut back, 0 bases at V and 9 bases at J, with 13 bases in the middle. This CDR3 spans 15 amino acids. The assay was immunoSEQ multiplex PCR, and TCRdb's table has in-frame clones only and misses some. Among roughly 9,900 clones, around nine tenths were seen once, and the ten largest hold 26%. This receptor was taken from a young adult male patient who received an allogeneic stem cell transplant from an unrelated donor, was CMV-positive, and had no GVHD. Among the T cells, some may be from the graft donor. Specimen: PBMCs, collected after an allogeneic stem cell transplant with a calcineurin inhibitor and methotrexate. The V call is TRBV5-6, the J call TRBJ1-6; D is unclear. The DNA for the CDR3 is TGTGCCAGCAGCTTGGGGCAGATCGAGGGTTCACCCCTCCACTTT. Its protein product is CASSLGQIEGSPLHF.